The sequence of this T cell receptor (beta chain) was determined in a study of blood T cell repertoires in COVID-19. This clone was detected only once. V shed 6 bases and J 1 base; nucleotides not matched to a gene: 6. Germline values: CDR1 MDHEN, CDR2 SYDVKM. There are 15 residues in the CDR3. As processed by the authors: For nucleated cells, counts were estimated from reference gene primer amplification. The data were produced by immunoSEQ multiplex PCR, yet TCRdb's version contains in-frame clones alone and is incomplete. V, J and clone size were drawn from that table, and D and trimming were deduced from the DNA. Altogether roughly 140,000 clones are present, approximately 80% being singletons, with the ten largest covering approximately 9%.

The source is a woman aged 80 or over in a cohort sampled during active or convalescent COVID-19. Sequenced input: peripheral blood. The gene calls are TRBV28 and TRBJ2-3, with 8 bases that match TRBD2. CDR3 sequence (DNA): TGTGCCAGCAGAGTTCGGGGGGGCGGCACAGATACGCAGTATTTT. Translated: CASRVRGGGTDTQYF.